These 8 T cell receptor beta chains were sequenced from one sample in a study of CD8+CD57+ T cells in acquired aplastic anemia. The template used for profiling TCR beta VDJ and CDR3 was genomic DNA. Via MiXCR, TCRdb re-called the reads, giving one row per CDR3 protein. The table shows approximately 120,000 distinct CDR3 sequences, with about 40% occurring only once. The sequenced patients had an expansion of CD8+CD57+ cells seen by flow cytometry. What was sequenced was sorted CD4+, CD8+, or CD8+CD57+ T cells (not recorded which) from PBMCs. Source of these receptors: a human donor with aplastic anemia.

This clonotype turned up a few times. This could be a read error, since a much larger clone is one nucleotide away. The CDR3 DNA reads TGTGCCAGCAGTCTGCAGTTAGGACAGTACGAGCAGTACGTC. It encodes CASSLQLGQYEQYV. The rearrangement links TRBV6-1 to TRBJ2-7; a weak D match, TRBD1 (6 bases). V lost 5 bases and J lost 4, with 15 bases in between. The length of the CDR3 is 14 residues. The germline CDR1 and CDR2 sequences are MNHNS and SASEGT.

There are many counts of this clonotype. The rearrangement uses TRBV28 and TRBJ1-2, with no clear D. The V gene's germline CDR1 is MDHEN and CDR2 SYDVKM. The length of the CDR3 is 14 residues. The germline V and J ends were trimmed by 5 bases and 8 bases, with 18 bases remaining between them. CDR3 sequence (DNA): TGTGCCAGCAGTCAACCGATCACCCGGGGAGGCTACACCTTC. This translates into CASSQPITRGGYTF.

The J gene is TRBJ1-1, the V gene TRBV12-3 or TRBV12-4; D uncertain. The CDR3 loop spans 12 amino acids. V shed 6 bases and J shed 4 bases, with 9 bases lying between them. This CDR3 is CASSPLFTEAFF. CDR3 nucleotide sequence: TGTGCCAGCAGCCCACTTTTCACTGAAGCTTTCTTT.

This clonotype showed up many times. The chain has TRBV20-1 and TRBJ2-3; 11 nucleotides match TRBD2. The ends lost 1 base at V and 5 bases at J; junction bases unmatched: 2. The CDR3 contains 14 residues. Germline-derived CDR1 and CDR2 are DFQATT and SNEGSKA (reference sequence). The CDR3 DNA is TGCAGTGCTAGAGTAGCGGGGGGGCGAGATACGCAGTATTTT. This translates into CSARVAGGRDTQYF.

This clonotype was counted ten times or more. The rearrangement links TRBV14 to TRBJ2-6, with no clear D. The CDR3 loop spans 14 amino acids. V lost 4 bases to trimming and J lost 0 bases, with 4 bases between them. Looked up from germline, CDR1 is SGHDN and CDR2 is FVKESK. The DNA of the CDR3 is TGTGCCAGCAGCCGCTCCTCTGGGGCCAACGTCCTGACTTTC. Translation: CASSRSSGANVLTF.

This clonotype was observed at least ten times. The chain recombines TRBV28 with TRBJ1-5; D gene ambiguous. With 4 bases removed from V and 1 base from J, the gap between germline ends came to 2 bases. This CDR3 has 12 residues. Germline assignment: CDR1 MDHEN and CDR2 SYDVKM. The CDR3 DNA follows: TGTGCCAGCAGTTACAGCAATCAGCCCCAGCATTTT. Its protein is CASSYSNQPQHF.

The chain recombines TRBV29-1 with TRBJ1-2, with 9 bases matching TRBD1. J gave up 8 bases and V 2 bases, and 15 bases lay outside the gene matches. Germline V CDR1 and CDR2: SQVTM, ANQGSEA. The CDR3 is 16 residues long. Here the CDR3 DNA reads TGCAGCGTTGAACCCTCCACGGGGGACAGGGACAACGGCTACACCTTC. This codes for CSVEPSTGDRDNGYTF.

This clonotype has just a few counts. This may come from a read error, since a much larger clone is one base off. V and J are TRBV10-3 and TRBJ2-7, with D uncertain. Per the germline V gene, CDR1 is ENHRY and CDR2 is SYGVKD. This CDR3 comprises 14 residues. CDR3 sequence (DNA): TGTGCCAGCAGTTACTCTATACGCAACTACGAGCAGCACTTC. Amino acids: CASSYSIRNYEQHF.